This T cell receptor (beta chain) is drawn from a study of beta chain features in type 1 diabetes (dated by TCRdb to 2017 to 2018). Regarding the study in general: Patients and healthy donors did not differ in mean age, gender distribution, total cell number or subset yield. A total of 85 million to 140 million sorted cells were examined across all samples, and a strong correlation was observed between cell number per subset and RNA yield. In the study, recently diagnosed type 1 diabetes patients and matched healthy donors were compared on the TCRB repertoires of their sorted circulating CD4+ T cell subsets. Regulatory and stem cell-like memory subsets were isolated from only 8 patients and roughly eight healthy donors, whereas naive and central memory subsets came from all 28 donors.

The entire amount of isolated RNA was reverse transcribed using the High Capacity cDNA Reverse Transcription Kit, so the sequenced TCRB transcripts were expressed ones. Stem cell-like memory T cell samples underwent survey-depth immunoSEQ sequencing, averaging roughly 1 million total reads per sample. Sorted cells were lysed in RLT buffer, and RNA was extracted using DNase-treated RNeasy Micro or Mini kits according to cell number. Each cell subset was processed on its own to prevent cross-contamination, while patient and healthy donor samples were processed together. TCRB sequences were amplified from cDNA with the immunoSEQ multiplex PCR, producing 87-bp fragments spanning the CDR3 region. Sequencing of the amplicons was performed on the Illumina HiSeq platform. The source study handled its data this way. PCR bias was computationally corrected using synthetic template baselines, reads within Hamming distance 2 were collapsed, and singletons that could not be merged were discarded. Reads were aligned against IMGT to assign V, D and J genes, CDR3 length and insertions or deletions at six rearrangement sites. Clonotype counts were normalized to sorted cell number within each subset before computing true diversity and Gini coefficients with the tcR R package. The overlap coefficient, calculated on TCRB nucleotide sequences, was used to quantify repertoire sharing. In TCRdb, the immuneACCESS table is reduced to in-frame sequences with V and J assigned. These tables do not hold every clone; where another copy was compared, an unresolved V gene accounts for under half, and the others remain unexplained. D and trimming were read from the DNA, whereas the V and J calls and clone size are those reported in that table. For this sample there are around 50,000 clones; approximately 40% appear just once. The ten largest clones represent less than 0.15% of the sample.

Each donor gave one peripheral blood draw, averaging roughly 100 mL, which was collected into heparinised tubes. A BD FACSAria II was used to sort naive, central memory, regulatory and stem cell-like memory CD4+ T cells with a panel that included CD45RO, CCR7, CD25, CD127, CD95 and CD27. Purity was above 95% for every sorted population. PBMCs were separated immediately by Lymphoprep density gradient centrifugation and were stained directly, without being cultured. To minimize batch effects, samples were stained and sorted in pairs, one healthy donor with one patient per experiment. Overall study results and their limits: Naive, central memory and regulatory TCRB repertoires appeared to be more alike among patients than among healthy donors. Type 1 diabetes patients showed a moderate but significant shortening of TCRB CDR3 length in all four CD4+ subsets. Only small numbers of individuals were included in the HLA sub-analyses, which left unresolved whether HLA type had any influence on TCRB rearrangement. At VDJ recombination sites, type 1 diabetes patients had fewer insertions and more deleted nucleotides, which implies abnormalities in thymic rearrangement. Because cDNA was sequenced instead of genomic DNA, highly expressing activated cells could be over-represented, though the groups showed no difference in activation or CD3 levels. Shorter templates might be favored by PCR, yet because patient and control samples were amplified and corrected together, any such skew would affect both groups equally.

On this clone itself: Its antigen remains unidentified. Per-base quality was not reported, and no clone a single base away is much larger than it.

Looking up the germline V gene yields CDR1 MDHEN and CDR2 SYDVKM. V sheds 3 bases and J sheds 8 bases, leaving 10 bases between their ends. Taken from cysteine to phenylalanine, the CDR3 has 12 residues. This entry keeps only the CDR3 DNA: 36 bases, framed from base 1. The chain links TRBV28 with TRBJ1-2, with a weak D call of TRBD1 (6 bases match). The source is a man aged 30 to 45 with type 1 diabetes. Sequencing used stem cell memory CD4+ T cells from blood. The cell subset or site tag for this specimen amounts to: stem cell-like memory CD4+ T cells. The nucleotide sequence is given as TGTGCCAGCAGTTTTGGACAGCGAGGCTACACCTTC. This yields the protein CASSFGQRGYTF.